This TCR beta chain was identified in a study of CD8+ T cells in alopecia areata. In the study overall: Treatment ran 6 to 18 months, with 6 months of follow-up afterward. Regarding the study as a whole: Lesional scalp displayed greater clonality than normal scalp, most notably in alopecia totalis/universalis. TCR sharing was clearer in mice than between patients, perhaps partly owing to patient HLA diversity.

Germline assignment: CDR1 GTSNPN and CDR2 SVGIG (reference sequence). Losses at the gene ends were 7 bases for V and 8 bases for J; bases not matched to a gene: 16. This CDR3 is 14 amino acids long. Treatment here: oral pan-JAK inhibitor, 5-10 mg twice daily. Turning to this clone: Antigen: not known.

RNA extraction and reverse transcription yielded cDNA as sequencing template. The method was immunoSEQ multiplex PCR; TCRdb's version includes in-frame clones alone and lacks a portion of them. The table lists about 200,000 clones, approximately 57% of them singletons. The sequencing used CD4+ T cells sorted from blood, collected at week 4, from a patient treated with tofacitinib. This clonotype was sampled from a human donor with alopecia areata. J is TRBJ1-2 and V is TRBV30, with TRBD1 matching 7 bases. DNA for the CDR3: TGTGCCTCGCGACAGGGACTATTAACGAGAGGCTACACCTTC. Translating gives CASRQGLLTRGYTF.